This is a list of T cell receptor beta chains from one sample in a study of post-analysis software for immune sequencing data. TCRdb ran MiXCR on the PCR reads and lists one entry per CDR3 protein. The table lists about 820,000 distinct CDR3 sequences, around 53% of them singletons. The sample was blood. The receptor source for this set is a girl under 18 with multiple sclerosis. Each CDR3 is given with its conserved first and last residue. The D gene is left open where the match is weak. The size field is filled for only some rows; it gives once, few, many or a size class.

v_call	j_call	clone_size	d_call	cdr3_length	cdr3_nt	cdr3_aa
TRBV5-1	TRBJ2-3	-	TRBD1	16	TGCGCCAGCAGCTTGCGACAGGGGGCTCGGGCAGATACGCAGTATTTT	CASSLRQGARADTQYF
TRBV20-1	TRBJ2-5	few	TRBD2	15	TGCAGTGCTGGGCCAGCGGGGGGCAACCAAGAGACCCAGTACTTC	CSAGPAGGNQETQYF
TRBV15	TRBJ1-1	-	-	13	TGTGCCACCAGCAGAGATCGCTCTACCGAAGCTTTCTTT	CATSRDRSTEAFF
TRBV7-2	TRBJ1-2	-	-	14	TGTGCCAGCAGCTTAGCCCGGATTAACTATGGCTACACCTTC	CASSLARINYGYTF
TRBV20-1	TRBJ2-7	-	-	14	TGCAGTGCTAGTGTCCGGGAAAACTCCTACGAGCAGTACTTC	CSASVRENSYEQYF
TRBV7-9	TRBJ2-3	few	-	14	TGTGCCAGCAGTGGGACTGGGAATCGATATACGCAGTATTTT	CASSGTGNRYTQYF
TRBV20-1	TRBJ2-3	-	-	15	TGCAGTGCTCACAGACAGACGCCTAGCACAGATACGCAGTATTTT	CSAHRQTPSTDTQYF
TRBV11-1	TRBJ1-6	-	-	15	TGTGCCAGCAGTAAAGACCCGGGCCTTCCTTCACCCCTCCACTTT	CASSKDPGLPSPLHF
TRBV7-9	TRBJ2-7	-	-	14	TGTGCCAGCAGCTTAGTAGGGGGACCCTACGAGCAGTACTTC	CASSLVGGPYEQYF
TRBV4-1	TRBJ1-2	-	-	15	TGCGCCAGCAGCCAAGCCCTCTTCGGTACCTATGGCTACACCTTC	CASSQALFGTYGYTF
TRBV10-3	TRBJ2-7	-	TRBD2	15	TGTGCCATCAGCCCCCGGTCTAGCGGCTCCTACGAGCAGTACTTC	CAISPRSSGSYEQYF
TRBV20-1	TRBJ1-2	-	-	15	TGCAGTGCTAGAGAAGCAGGTGGGACTAACTATGGCTACACCTTC	CSAREAGGTNYGYTF
TRBV5-1	TRBJ2-5	-	TRBD2	19	TGCGCCAGCAGCGGTGGACTAGCGGGGGCCCCACCTACCTACAATGAGCAGTACTTC	CASSGGLAGAPPTYNEQYF
TRBV20-1	TRBJ2-5	few	-	15	TGCAGTGCCCCGCGCGGACTCCCGAGTAAAGAGACCCAGTACTTC	CSAPRGLPSKETQYF
TRBV7-9	TRBJ2-7	many	-	13	TGTGCCAGCAGCTTAGGATACTCCTACGAGCAGTACTTC	CASSLGYSYEQYF
TRBV10-3	TRBJ1-1	-	-	17	TGTGCCATCAGTGAGGAGGTCCGCAGTGCCAACCTAGGCGAGGCTTTCTTT	CAISEEVRSANLGEAFF
TRBV20-1	TRBJ2-7	-	-	16	TGCAGTGCTAGAGATCCTTTTGGGATTGCCTACTACGAGCAGTACTTC	CSARDPFGIAYYEQYF
TRBV7-2	TRBJ2-1	-	TRBD1	12	TGTGCCAGCAGCTCGCAGGGGGCAATTGAGGTCTTC	CASSSQGAIEVF
TRBV19	TRBJ2-7	-	TRBD1	14	TGTGCCAGTAGTAGAGACAGGGGAGGCGGCGAGCAGTACTTC	CASSRDRGGGEQYF
TRBV29-1	TRBJ2-1	-	TRBD1	11	TGCAGCGCCGGACAGGGACACGAGCAGTTCTTC	CSAGQGHEQFF